This T cell receptor beta chain came from a study of preoperative IRX-2 immunotherapy in early breast cancer. The assay was immunoSEQ multiplex PCR, and TCRdb's table has in-frame clones only and misses some. Found here are some 35,000 clones, roughly four fifths of them singletons; the top ten hold nearly 1.5%. The treatment denotes: preoperative locoregional IRX-2 cytokine immunotherapy. Preoperative locoregional IRX-2 cytokine immunotherapy was tested in the phase Ib source study. This clone was counted once. There are 15 residues in the CDR3. The V gene's germline CDR1 is LNHDA and CDR2 SQIVND (reference sequence). V lost 3 bases and J 4 bases, leaving 13 bases between the germline ends.

This specimen was lymph node tissue, taken after IRX-2 immunotherapy. The source of this sequence is a human donor with breast cancer. The rearrangement links TRBV19 to TRBJ1-5; the D is unclear. CDR3 residues: CASSIPGLPNQPQHF. The CDR3 DNA reads TGTGCCAGTAGTATCCCGGGTCTCCCGAATCAGCCCCAGCATTTT.